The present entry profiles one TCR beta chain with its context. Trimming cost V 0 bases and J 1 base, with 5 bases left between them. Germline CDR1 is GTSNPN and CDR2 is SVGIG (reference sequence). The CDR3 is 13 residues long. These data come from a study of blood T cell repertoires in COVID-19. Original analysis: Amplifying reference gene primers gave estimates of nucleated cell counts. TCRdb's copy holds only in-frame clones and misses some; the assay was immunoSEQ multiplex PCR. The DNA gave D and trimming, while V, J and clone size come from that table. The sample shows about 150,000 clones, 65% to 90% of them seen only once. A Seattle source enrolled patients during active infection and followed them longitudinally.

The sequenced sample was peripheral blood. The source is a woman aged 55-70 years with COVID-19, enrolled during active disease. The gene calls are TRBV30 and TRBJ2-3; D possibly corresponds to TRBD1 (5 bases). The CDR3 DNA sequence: TGTGCCTGGAGTGTACAGGGCACAGATACGCAGTATTTT. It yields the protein CAWSVQGTDTQYF.